A single sample gave rise to the 20 T cell receptor beta chains below, sequenced in a study of blood T cell repertoires in COVID-19. Data came from immunoSEQ multiplex PCR; TCRdb stores just in-frame clones and leaves some out. The table includes about 36,000 clones, around 80% detected once. Sequencing was carried out using peripheral blood. These receptors came from a man aged 55 to 70 with acute or convalescent COVID-19.

This clone was detected only a few times. This chain connects TRBV2 to TRBJ2-6, with 11 bases that match TRBD1. The germline gives CDR1 SNHLY, CDR2 FYNNEI. The CDR3 runs 18 residues. Trimming at V came to 7 bases and at J to 0 bases, leaving 8 bases not matched to a gene. CDR3 region: CASMGTGTGGSGANVLTF. For the CDR3, the DNA is TGTGCCAGCATGGGGACCGGGACAGGGGGCTCTGGGGCCAACGTCCTGACTTTC.

This clone was seen only a few times. V gene TRBV24-1 combines with J gene TRBJ2-3; 9 bases are shared with TRBD2. Per the germline V gene, CDR1 is KGHDR and CDR2 is SFDVKD. The CDR3 extends over 13 amino acids. Losses at the gene ends were 6 bases for V and 3 bases for J; bases not matched to a gene: 0. Written as DNA, the CDR3 is TGTGCCACCAGTCTAGCGGGGACAGATACGCAGTATTTT. Amino acid sequence: CATSLAGTDTQYF.

V and J are TRBV5-5 and TRBJ2-2; 14 bases agree with TRBD2. V was pared by 3 bases and J by 2 bases, with 6 bases of the junction left unmatched. There are 18 residues in the CDR3. Per germline, CDR1 SGHKS and CDR2 YYEKEE (reference sequence). The CDR3 coding sequence is TGTGCCAGCAGCTACCGGGGGACTAGCGGGGGTAACACCGGGGAGCTGTTTTTT. It codes for CASSYRGTSGGNTGELFF.

The chain couples TRBV5-1 to TRBJ2-2; D unclear. This CDR3 has 15 residues. The V gene's germline CDR1 is SGHRS and CDR2 YFSETQ. Trimming left V 0 bases short and J 3 bases short, with 9 bases between. The DNA for the CDR3 is TGCGCCAGCAGCTTGGACTTCGGAGACACCGGGGAGCTGTTTTTT. Its translation: CASSLDFGDTGELFF.

The CDR3: CASSQPSGGHEQFF. The CDR3 nucleotides are TGTGCCAGCAGCCAACCTTCAGGGGGCCATGAGCAGTTCTTC. The chain combines TRBV7-9 with TRBJ2-1; 8 bases are a match to TRBD1. V shed 5 bases, J shed 8 bases, and the junction held 8 bases outside the gene matches. This CDR3 is built from 14 residues. Germline CDR1 and CDR2: SEHNR and FQNEAQ (reference sequence).

This clone showed up many times. This chain joins TRBV24-1 and TRBJ2-5, with a weak D call TRBD2 (6 bases). There are 11 residues in the CDR3. V was trimmed by 8 bases and J by 5 bases, leaving 8 bases between them. Germline assignment: CDR1 KGHDR and CDR2 SFDVKD. The CDR3 nucleotides read TGTGCCACCATGGAGGGGGAGACCCAGTACTTC. Translated, it gives CATMEGETQYF.

The chain recombines TRBV5-5 with TRBJ1-5, with D perhaps TRBD1 (5 bases). Germline V CDR1 and CDR2: SGHKS, YYEKEE (reference sequence). CDR3 length: 15 amino acids. V was clipped by 4 bases and J by 0 bases, with 11 bases between them. The CDR3 DNA follows: TGTGCCAGCAGCAGGACACTGTATAGCAATCAGCCCCAGCATTTT. Translation: CASSRTLYSNQPQHF.

Worth noting for this clone: Other DNA sequences in this sample translate to the same CDR3. V usage is TRBV12-3 or TRBV12-4 and J usage is TRBJ1-1, with D possibly being TRBD1 (5 bases). The CDR3 contains 13 residues. Between the trimmed V and J ends, which lost 3 bases and 4 bases, there was a span of 9 bases. In DNA, the CDR3 is TGTGCCAGCAGTTTTCAGGGTTCCACTGAAGCTTTCTTT. It is translated as CASSFQGSTEAFF.

V gene TRBV15 combines with J gene TRBJ2-3, with D possibly matching TRBD1 (6 bases). This CDR3 has 16 amino acids. With 6 bases removed from V and 3 bases from J, the gap between germline ends came to 19 bases. Germline-derived CDR1 and CDR2 are LNHNV and YYDKDF (reference sequence). The DNA of the CDR3 is TGTGCCACCAGTCCGAGAGGCAGGGGATGGACAGATACGCAGTATTTT. Translating it yields CATSPRGRGWTDTQYF.

V is TRBV12-3 or TRBV12-4 and J is TRBJ2-7, with a tentative D call TRBD1 (5 bases). The CDR3 runs 12 residues. The V and J ends lost 6 bases and 2 bases respectively, with 8 bases between them. CDR3 sequence reads: CASRQGPYEQYF. The CDR3 DNA sequence: TGTGCCAGCAGGCAGGGTCCCTACGAGCAGTACTTC.

This rearrangement joins TRBV27 to TRBJ1-5, with 7 bases that match TRBD1. With 3 bases clipped from V and 4 bases from J, the junction kept 9 bases outside the gene matches. Germline V gene sequence: CDR1 MNHEY, CDR2 SMNVEV (reference sequence). The CDR3 loop spans 16 amino acids. CDR3 protein: CASSLKGGLKNQPQHF. CDR3 in DNA: TGTGCCAGCAGTTTGAAAGGGGGCTTAAAGAATCAGCCCCAGCATTTT.

The J gene is TRBJ1-6, the V gene TRBV10-3; 7 nucleotides align to TRBD1. The CDR3 sequence is 13 residues long. V was pared by 4 bases and J by 8 bases, with 2 bases of the junction left unmatched. From germline, CDR1 is ENHRY and CDR2 SYGVKD. The CDR3 spells CAISGDSDSPLHF. The CDR3 DNA reads TGTGCCATCAGTGGGGACAGCGATTCACCCCTCCACTTT.

The rearrangement uses TRBV5-1 and TRBJ2-4, with 9 nucleotides matching TRBD1. Germline V gene sequence: CDR1 SGHRS, CDR2 YFSETQ. The CDR3 has 16 residues. V gave up 4 bases and J gave up 1 base; unmatched junction bases: 6. DNA for the CDR3: TGCGCCAGCAGCGTACAGGGGGCGGGGGCCAAAAACATTCAGTACTTC. It encodes CASSVQGAGAKNIQYF.

The chain links TRBV7-6 to TRBJ2-2, with 8 bases matching TRBD1. Germline loops: CDR1 SGHVS, CDR2 FNYEAQ. This CDR3 region has 16 residues. V was clipped by 5 bases and J by 5 bases; unmatched bases: 10. CDR3 amino acids: CASSPRTGRGTGELFF. For the CDR3, the DNA is TGTGCCAGCAGCCCAAGGACAGGGCGAGGGACCGGGGAGCTGTTTTTT.

J is TRBJ2-7 and V is TRBV11-2; possibly TRBD2 for D (5 bases). CDR3 length: 14 amino acids. Germline V gene data show CDR1 as SGHAT and CDR2 as FQNNGV. Deletions cut 5 bases from V and 5 bases from J, with 16 bases between. The CDR3 DNA reads as TGTGCCAGCAGCGACGCGGGCAACCGGAACGAGCAGTACTTC. It specifies CASSDAGNRNEQYF.

This CDR3 is CASSLGSYEQYF. CDR3 coding DNA: TGTGCCAGCAGCTTAGGCAGTTACGAGCAGTACTTC. The genes are TRBV7-9 and TRBJ2-7, with D unresolved. Looked up from germline, CDR1 is SEHNR and CDR2 is FQNEAQ (reference sequence). The CDR3 covers 12 residues. The V end was cut by 1 base, the J end by 4 bases, with 5 bases between.

The gene calls are TRBV11-2 and TRBJ1-2, with D unresolved. Trimming removed 0 bases at V and 6 bases at J, with 23 bases between. The V gene's germline CDR1 is SGHAT and CDR2 FQNNGV. The CDR3 length is 18 residues. The CDR3: CASSLDLTEFGRSDGYTF. In DNA, the CDR3 is TGTGCCAGCAGCTTAGATCTAACGGAATTCGGCAGGTCCGATGGCTACACCTTC. Drawing the rest from reference TRBV11-2 and TRBJ1-2, the complete variable domain is EAGVAQSPRYKIIEKRQSVAFWCNPISGHATLYWYQQILGQGPKLLIQFQNNGVVDDSQLPKDRFSAERLKGVDSTLKIQPAKLEDSAVYLCASSLDLTEFGRSDGYTFGSGTRLTVV.

The rearrangement links TRBV11-3 to TRBJ2-1, with 9 bases lining up with TRBD2. V was pared by 0 bases and J by 6 bases, with 6 bases of the junction left unmatched. The CDR3 is 16 amino acids. Germline V gene lookup returns CDR1 SGHNT and CDR2 YENEEA. CDR3 amino acids: CASSLDPISGGNEQFF. The CDR3 nucleotides read TGTGCCAGCAGCTTAGACCCCATTAGCGGGGGCAATGAGCAGTTCTTC.

With respect to this clone: This sample also contains other DNA sequences that code for the same CDR3. This chain joins TRBV25-1 and TRBJ2-1; TRBD1 aligns across 11 bases. The CDR3 is made up of 15 amino acids. V was pared by 3 bases and J by 6 bases, with 4 bases of the junction left unmatched. The germline V gene encodes CDR1 MGHDK and CDR2 SYGVNS. Here the CDR3 DNA reads TGTGCCAGCAGTGAGGGACAGGGGGGACGCAATGAGCAGTTCTTC. Amino acids: CASSEGQGGRNEQFF.

The chain employs TRBV11-3 and TRBJ2-7; 7 bases map to TRBD1. J was trimmed by 5 bases and V by 5 bases; bases with no gene match: 3. The length of the CDR3 is 12 residues. Germline V gene lookup returns CDR1 SGHNT and CDR2 YENEEA. CDR3 region: CASSEGAHEQYF. The DNA of the CDR3 is TGTGCCAGCAGCGAGGGGGCCCACGAGCAGTACTTC.